This TCR beta chain was recorded in a study of T cells in Graves' hyperthyroidism and ophthalmopathy. Study details: Peripheral blood specimens were obtained at initial diagnosis, prior to any treatment.

Regions amplified from RNA transcripts were the TCR beta CDR3 regions. The study used the HTBI primer set for a first-round RT-PCR of the TCR CDR3. TCRdb passed the multiplex PCR reads through MiXCR, listing each CDR3 protein once. The profile shows about 360,000 distinct CDR3 sequences, less than 15% of them singletons. Ten or more counts support this clonotype. Clinical symptoms, serum thyroxine, TRAb, thyroid ultrasound and orbital computed tomography established diagnosis. Between the trimmed V and J ends, which lost 5 bases and 4 bases, there was a span of 21 bases. Germline V gives CDR1 LNHDA, CDR2 SQIVND (reference sequence). There are 17 residues in the CDR3.

The rearrangement uses TRBV19 and TRBJ2-1, with D possibly TRBD1 on 6 matching bases. The sequencing sample was made of blood. This TCR was recovered from a woman aged 18 to 35 with Graves' hyperthyroidism. As DNA, the CDR3 is TGTGCCAGTAGTTCGAACAGGGTGGTCCTGGGATACAATGAGCAGTTCTTC. It encodes CASSSNRVVLGYNEQFF.